Each of the 18 T cell receptor beta chains below was sequenced from the same sample in a study of OX40 agonist ivuxolimab in advanced cancers. Only in-frame clones appear in the TCRdb table, and some are missing; sequencing was by immunoSEQ multiplex PCR. The table lists 30,000 to 40,000 clones, more than 80% of them singletons. Sequenced material: CD4+ or CD8+ T cells sorted from blood, taken in a trial of the OX40 agonist ivuxolimab. These receptor sequences come from an adult with an advanced solid tumor such as melanoma, head and neck, liver or kidney cancer.

This clone appeared once. The genes are TRBV5-5 and TRBJ2-7; D unresolved. Trimming cost V 1 base and J 5 bases, with 19 bases left between them. CDR1 is SGHKS, CDR2 YYEKEE, per germline (reference sequence). This CDR3 has 16 residues. The CDR3 nucleotides are TGTGCCAGCAGCTTGATTCCGTCCAAAGCAGAGGACGAGCAGTACTTC. Residues: CASSLIPSKAEDEQYF.

Only a few counts were recorded for this clone. The genes are TRBV9 and TRBJ1-1, with 7 bases lining up with TRBD1. The CDR3 loop spans 14 amino acids. CDR1 is SGDLS, CDR2 YYNGEE, per germline. V gave up 4 bases and J gave up 1 base; unmatched junction bases: 4. The CDR3 coding sequence is TGTGCCAGCAGCTACGGGACAGAGAACACTGAAGCTTTCTTT. Protein sequence: CASSYGTENTEAFF.

The chain carries TRBV10-3 and TRBJ2-1; TRBD1 might be the D (5 bases). Trimming took off 3 bases at V and 0 bases at J, with 9 bases between the two ends. The length of the CDR3 is 15 residues. CDR1 and CDR2 (germline): ENHRY, SYGVKD. CDR3 residues: CAISEPQGSYNEQFF. The CDR3 region has the DNA TGTGCCATCAGTGAACCCCAGGGCTCCTACAATGAGCAGTTCTTC.

This chain uses TRBV29-1 with TRBJ2-5; no firm D call. This CDR3 is 13 amino acids long. V lost 1 base to trimming and J lost 5 bases, with 11 bases between them. Germline V gene data show CDR1 as SQVTM and CDR2 as ANQGSEA. The CDR3 spells CSVEGHYKETQYF. CDR3 DNA sequence: TGCAGCGTTGAAGGGCATTATAAGGAGACCCAGTACTTC.

The rearrangement links TRBV28 to TRBJ2-5; D might be TRBD1 (6 bases). Trimming removed 4 bases from V and 6 bases from J, with 12 bases in between. This CDR3 contains 13 residues. The germline gives CDR1 MDHEN, CDR2 SYDVKM. The CDR3 nucleotides read TGTGCCAGCAGTTCTGGGGGCGAAAAGACCCAGTACTTC. Protein product: CASSSGGEKTQYF.

The chain links TRBV5-4 to TRBJ2-7; 7 bases match TRBD2. This CDR3 comprises 16 residues. V shed 0 bases, J shed 3 bases, and the junction held 9 bases outside the gene matches. CDR1 is SGHNT, CDR2 YYREEE, per germline (reference sequence). The CDR3 region is CASSLAGSGMVYEQYF. The CDR3 nucleotides are TGTGCCAGCAGCTTGGCCGGCAGCGGGATGGTCTACGAGCAGTACTTC.

This chain uses TRBV7-2 with TRBJ2-7, with no clear D. The CDR3 runs to 15 residues. Looked up from germline, CDR1 is SGHTA and CDR2 is FQGNSA. V lost 1 base, J lost 1 base, and 11 bases lay in between. CDR3 in DNA: TGTGCCAGCAGCTTAGATTTCAGGTCGTCCTACGAGCAGTACTTC. This codes for CASSLDFRSSYEQYF.

The V call is TRBV5-1, the J call TRBJ1-4, with TRBD1 matching over 9 bases. This CDR3 comprises 14 residues. Germline CDR1 is SGHRS and CDR2 is YFSETQ. The trim removed 4 bases at V and 5 bases at J, leaving 3 bases unmatched. CDR3 loop: CASSPGQGNEKLFF. CDR3 sequence (DNA): TGCGCCAGCAGCCCGGGACAGGGAAATGAAAAACTGTTTTTT.

This clone was observed a handful of times. The rearrangement joins TRBV19 to TRBJ2-1; tentatively, D is TRBD1 or TRBD2 (5 bases each). This CDR3 is 16 amino acids long. Per germline, CDR1 LNHDA and CDR2 SQIVND (reference sequence). The V end was cut by 1 base, the J end by 0 bases, with 10 bases between. This CDR3 is CASSIGGLSSYNEQFF. CDR3 bases: TGTGCCAGTAGTATAGGGGGGTTGAGCTCCTACAATGAGCAGTTCTTC. Filled out from reference TRBV19 and TRBJ2-1, the complete variable domain reads DGGITQSPKYLFRKEGQNVTLSCEQNLNHDAMYWYRQDPGQGLRLIYYSQIVNDFQKGDIAEGYSVSREKKESFPLTVTSAQKNPTAFYLCASSIGGLSSYNEQFFGPGTRLTVL.

The chain uses TRBV10-2 and TRBJ2-7, with 7 nucleotides matching TRBD1. The CDR3 contains 14 residues. Germline V gene data show CDR1 as WSHSY and CDR2 as SAAADI. With V trimmed by 6 bases and J by 4 bases, 9 bases remained unmatched. The CDR3 loop is CASSEGTAGYEQYF. In DNA form, the CDR3 reads TGCGCCAGCAGCGAAGGGACAGCTGGTTACGAGCAGTACTTC.

This rearrangement joins TRBV5-1 to TRBJ2-1; TRBD1 matches 11 bases. Germline V gene sequence: CDR1 SGHRS, CDR2 YFSETQ. Trimming removed 4 bases from V and 0 bases from J; junction bases left unmatched: 6. CDR3 length equals 17 residues. The CDR3, as DNA: TGCGCCAGCAGCCCGGGAGGGACAGGGGGCTCCTACAATGAGCAGTTCTTC. Translating gives CASSPGGTGGSYNEQFF.

The chain couples TRBV7-6 to TRBJ2-3; 10 nucleotides align to TRBD2. The CDR3 loop spans 17 amino acids. Trimming at V came to 1 base and at J to 2 bases, leaving 6 bases not matched to a gene. Per the germline V gene, CDR1 is SGHVS and CDR2 is FNYEAQ. Here the CDR3 DNA reads TGTGCCAGCAGCTTAGAAGGTAGCGGGGGGTCCACAGATACGCAGTATTTT. Encoded protein: CASSLEGSGGSTDTQYF.

The CDR3 DNA reads TGTGCCAGCTCCCCCGGTGATCAGCCCCAGCATTTT. It specifies CASSPGDQPQHF. V and J are TRBV2 and TRBJ1-5; D is ambiguous. CDR3 size: 12 residues. Germline V gene sequence: CDR1 SNHLY, CDR2 FYNNEI. V was cut by 8 bases and J by 5 bases, with 10 bases left in between.

The chain carries TRBV6-5 and TRBJ1-6; 8 bases are a match to TRBD1. The CDR3 is made up of 14 amino acids. Trimming removed 5 bases from V and 10 bases from J; junction bases left unmatched: 7. Germline-derived CDR1 and CDR2 are MNHEY and SVGAGI. For the CDR3, the DNA is TGTGCCAGCAGTGGACAGGGAAACTACTCACCCCTCCACTTT. This encodes CASSGQGNYSPLHF.

The rearrangement joins TRBV10-1 to TRBJ2-2; the D gene is possibly TRBD1 (6 bases). Deletions cut 6 bases from V and 4 bases from J, with 18 bases between. The germline CDR1 and CDR2 sequences are WNHNN and SYGVQD (reference sequence). The CDR3 spans 16 residues. The CDR3 loop reads CASSDLSGAPTGELFF. The CDR3 DNA reads TGCGCCAGCAGCGATTTATCAGGGGCCCCCACCGGGGAGCTGTTTTTT.

To note about this clone: One junction end does not reproduce the germline sequence, and a read error may be involved. The chain uses TRBV28 and TRBJ1-1; D is undetermined. The CDR3 has 11 amino acids. The germline gives CDR1 MDHEN, CDR2 SYDVKM. For the CDR3, the DNA is TGTGCCCCCAGTTGGGAGCAGGAAGGTTTCTTT. It is translated as CAPSWEQEGFF.

The chain has TRBV5-1 and TRBJ2-3; 12 nucleotides align to TRBD1. The CDR3 is 16 residues long. Germline CDR1 is SGHRS and CDR2 is YFSETQ. The trim removed 3 bases at V and 3 bases at J, leaving 5 bases unmatched. The CDR3 DNA reads TGCGCCAGCAGCTCAAAGGGACAGGGGGCGACAGATACGCAGTATTTT. Translated: CASSSKGQGATDTQYF.

This chain uses TRBV4-1 with TRBJ2-2; TRBD2 matches 9 bases. The length of the CDR3 is 15 residues. Germline assignment: CDR1 MGHRA and CDR2 YSYEKL. The junction had 7 bases not matched to a gene; V was cut back by 6 bases and J by 5 bases. The CDR3 region has the DNA TGCGCCAGCAGGAGTGGCGGGGGGGCGACCGGGGAGCTGTTTTTT. Its translation is CASRSGGGATGELFF.